Following are 5 T cell receptor beta chains from one sample sequenced in a study of blood T cell repertoires in COVID-19. Sequencing was performed with immunoSEQ multiplex PCR; in TCRdb, only in-frame clones are kept and a portion is missing. There are around 100,000 clones in the sample; roughly four fifths occur only once, and 24% lies in the top ten. The sample was peripheral blood. The origin of the receptors is a human donor in a cohort sampled during active COVID-19.

The chain links TRBV7-9 to TRBJ1-4; 8 bases fit TRBD1. The CDR3 totals 14 residues. The germline V gene has CDR1 SEHNR and CDR2 FQNEAQ (reference sequence). Unmatched junction bases numbered 2, after V lost 3 bases and J lost 5 bases. The CDR3 sequence: CASSFGQGNEKLFF. Written as DNA, the CDR3 is TGTGCCAGCAGCTTCGGACAGGGAAATGAAAAACTGTTTTTT.

This chain links TRBV27 with TRBJ2-7; a weak D match, TRBD2 (5 bases). V was cut by 5 bases and J by 0 bases, with 8 bases left in between. Germline V gene data show CDR1 as MNHEY and CDR2 as SMNVEV (reference sequence). This CDR3 contains 13 residues. CDR3 sequence (DNA): TGTGCCAGCAGTCCGGGATTCTCCTACGAGCAGTACTTC. Residues: CASSPGFSYEQYF.

This chain links TRBV28 with TRBJ1-2; no reliable D call. V lost 6 bases to trimming and J lost 4 bases, with 9 bases between them. The CDR3 is made up of 12 amino acids. Per the germline V gene, CDR1 is MDHEN and CDR2 is SYDVKM. The CDR3 DNA is TGTGCCAGCAGACTAAACCCCTATGGCTACACCTTC. It encodes CASRLNPYGYTF.

This chain joins TRBV11-2 and TRBJ1-1, with D possibly matching TRBD1 (6 bases). Germline V gene lookup returns CDR1 SGHAT and CDR2 FQNNGV. The length of the CDR3 is 14 residues. Trimming shortened V by 5 bases and J by 4 bases, and 14 bases separated the two germline ends. CDR3 DNA: TGTGCCAGCAGCCCAAGAGGGGGGGCCACTGAAGCTTTCTTT. This encodes CASSPRGGATEAFF.

The chain is built from TRBV12-3 or TRBV12-4 and TRBJ2-2, with TRBD2 identical over 7 bases. V shed 6 bases, J shed 6 bases, and the junction held 4 bases outside the gene matches. This CDR3 region has 13 residues. CDR3 in DNA: TGTGCCAGCAGGCGGGAGAGGTCCGGGGAGCTGTTTTTT. Its protein is CASRRERSGELFF.